This TCR beta chain was recovered during a study of somatic mutations in cytotoxic T cells in rheumatoid arthritis. About the research overall: After diagnosis, patient blood (approximately 30 ml EDTA) was drawn right away, before any treatment was given. Flow sorting yielded some V beta antibody-stained T-cell populations at nearly 100% purity, among them V beta1+ cells sequenced for TCRB.

In this sample, this clone is medium-sized. The V gene lost 3 bases and the J gene lost 6 bases, with 5 bases spanning the gap. The germline V gene encodes CDR1 SEHNR and CDR2 FQNEAQ (reference sequence). This CDR3 contains 12 residues. Sequencing was performed with immunoSEQ multiplex PCR; in TCRdb, only in-frame clones are kept and a portion is missing. The data hold about 30,000 clones, with more than 75% observed a single time. Sequencing input: CD8+ T cells sorted from blood. The source is an adult with rheumatoid arthritis. The rearrangement joins TRBV7-9 to TRBJ2-2; D remains ambiguous. Written as DNA, the CDR3 is TGTGCCAGCAGCTTTTGGGCCGGGGAGCTGTTTTTT. Amino acid sequence: CASSFWAGELFF.